This TCR beta chain was identified in a study of T cells in Graves' hyperthyroidism and ophthalmopathy. Whole-study context: Once the initial diagnosis was made, peripheral blood was obtained before any treatment.

RNA transcripts served as the template for amplifying TCR beta CDR3 regions. An initial round of RT-PCR targeting the TCR CDR3 relied on the HTBI primer set. Each CDR3 protein is one row after TCRdb ran MiXCR on the multiplex PCR reads. The sample includes a few hundred thousand distinct CDR3 sequences, around a sixth of them seen just once. This CDR3 has 13 amino acids. Germline loops: CDR1 DFQATT, CDR2 SNEGSKA (reference sequence). V lost 1 base to trimming and J lost 1 base, with 7 bases between them. Hyperthyroidism patients were newly diagnosed, had disease duration under 2 months, and were aged 18 to 65 years. In its sample, this clonotype was seen many times. Its antigen remains unknown. The study, taken as a whole, reports: The model made its ophthalmopathy prediction, and onset followed a median about 5.9 months later.

The chain carries TRBV20-1 and TRBJ1-2; D uncertain. This TCR was recovered from a woman aged 18-29 years with Graves' hyperthyroidism. Sequencing input: blood. CDR3: CSARGRINYGYTF. CDR3 bases: TGCAGTGCTAGAGGACGGATTAACTATGGCTACACCTTC.